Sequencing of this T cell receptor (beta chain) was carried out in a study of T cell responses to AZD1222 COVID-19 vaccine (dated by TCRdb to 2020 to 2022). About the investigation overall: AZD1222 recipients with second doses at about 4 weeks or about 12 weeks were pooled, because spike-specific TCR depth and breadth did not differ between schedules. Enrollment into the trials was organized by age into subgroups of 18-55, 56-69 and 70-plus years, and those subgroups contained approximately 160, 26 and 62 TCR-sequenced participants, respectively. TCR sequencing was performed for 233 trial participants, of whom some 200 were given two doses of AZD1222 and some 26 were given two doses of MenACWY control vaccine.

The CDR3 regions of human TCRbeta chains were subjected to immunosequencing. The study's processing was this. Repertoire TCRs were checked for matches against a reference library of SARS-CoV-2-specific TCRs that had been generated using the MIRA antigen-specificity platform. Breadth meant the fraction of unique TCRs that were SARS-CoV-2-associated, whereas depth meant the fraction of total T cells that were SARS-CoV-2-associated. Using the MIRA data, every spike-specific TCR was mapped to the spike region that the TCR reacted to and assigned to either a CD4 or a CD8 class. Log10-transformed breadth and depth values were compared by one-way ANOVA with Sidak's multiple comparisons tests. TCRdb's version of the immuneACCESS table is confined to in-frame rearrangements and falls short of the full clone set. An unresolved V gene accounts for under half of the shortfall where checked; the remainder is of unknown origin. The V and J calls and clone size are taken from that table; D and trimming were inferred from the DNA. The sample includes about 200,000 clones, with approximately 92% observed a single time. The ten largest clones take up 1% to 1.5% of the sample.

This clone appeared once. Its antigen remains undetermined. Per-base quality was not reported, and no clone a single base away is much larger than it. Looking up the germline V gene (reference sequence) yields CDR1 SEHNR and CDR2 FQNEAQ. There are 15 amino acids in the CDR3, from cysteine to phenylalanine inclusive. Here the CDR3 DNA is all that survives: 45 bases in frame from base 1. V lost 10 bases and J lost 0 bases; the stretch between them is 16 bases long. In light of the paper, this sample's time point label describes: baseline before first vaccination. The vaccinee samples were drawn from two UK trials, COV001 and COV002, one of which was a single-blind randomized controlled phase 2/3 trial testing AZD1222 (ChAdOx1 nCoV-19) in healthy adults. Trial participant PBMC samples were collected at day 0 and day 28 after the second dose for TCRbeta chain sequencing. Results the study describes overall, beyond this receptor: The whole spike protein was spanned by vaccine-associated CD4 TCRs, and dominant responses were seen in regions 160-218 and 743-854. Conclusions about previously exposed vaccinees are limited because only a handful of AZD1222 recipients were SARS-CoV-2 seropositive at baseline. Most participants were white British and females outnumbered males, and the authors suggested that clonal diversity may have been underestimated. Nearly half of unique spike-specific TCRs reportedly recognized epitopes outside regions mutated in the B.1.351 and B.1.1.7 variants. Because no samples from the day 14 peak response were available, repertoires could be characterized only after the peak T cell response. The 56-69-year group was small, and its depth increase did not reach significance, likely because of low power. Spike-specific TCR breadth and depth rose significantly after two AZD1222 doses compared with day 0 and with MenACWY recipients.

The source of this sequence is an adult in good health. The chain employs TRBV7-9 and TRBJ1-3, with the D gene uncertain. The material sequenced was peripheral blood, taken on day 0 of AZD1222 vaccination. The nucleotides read TGTGCCACCCCCGTGTGGCCCAGCTCTGGAAACACCATATATTTT. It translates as CATPVWPSSGNTIYF.